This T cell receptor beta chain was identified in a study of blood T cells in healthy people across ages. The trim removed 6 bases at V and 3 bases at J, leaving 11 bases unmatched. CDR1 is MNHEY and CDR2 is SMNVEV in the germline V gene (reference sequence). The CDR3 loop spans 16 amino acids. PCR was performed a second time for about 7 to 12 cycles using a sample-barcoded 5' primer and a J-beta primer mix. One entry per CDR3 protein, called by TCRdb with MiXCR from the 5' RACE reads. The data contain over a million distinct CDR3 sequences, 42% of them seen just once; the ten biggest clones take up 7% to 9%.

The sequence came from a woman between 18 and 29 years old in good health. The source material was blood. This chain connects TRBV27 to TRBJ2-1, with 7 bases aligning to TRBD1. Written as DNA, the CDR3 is TGTGCCAGCAGCCACCGACAGAACAGGGGCTACAATGAGCAGTTCTTC. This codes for CASSHRQNRGYNEQFF.